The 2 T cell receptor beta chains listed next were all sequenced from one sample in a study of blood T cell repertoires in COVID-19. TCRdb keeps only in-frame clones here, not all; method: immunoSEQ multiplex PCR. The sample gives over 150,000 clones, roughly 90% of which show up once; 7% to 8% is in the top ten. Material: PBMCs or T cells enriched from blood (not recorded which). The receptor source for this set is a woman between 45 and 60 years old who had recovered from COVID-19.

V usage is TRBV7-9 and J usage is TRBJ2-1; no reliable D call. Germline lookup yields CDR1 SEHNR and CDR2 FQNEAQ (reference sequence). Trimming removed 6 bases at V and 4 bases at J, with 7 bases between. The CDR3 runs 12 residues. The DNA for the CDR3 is TGTGCCAGCAGTATTTCGTACAATGAGCAGTTCTTC. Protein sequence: CASSISYNEQFF.

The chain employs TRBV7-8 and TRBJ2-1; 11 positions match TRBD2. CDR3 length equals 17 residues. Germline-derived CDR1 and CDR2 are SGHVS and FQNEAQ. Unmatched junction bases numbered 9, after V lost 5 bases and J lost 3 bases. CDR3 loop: CASSGKLGLADYNEQFF. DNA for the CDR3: TGTGCCAGCAGCGGCAAATTGGGACTAGCGGACTACAATGAGCAGTTCTTC.